Sequencing of this T cell receptor beta chain was carried out in a study of identical twins. TCRdb reprocessed the 5' RACE reads with MiXCR, giving one entry per CDR3 protein. The sample shows roughly 1.6 million distinct CDR3 sequences, under 35% of them seen only once. V lost 3 bases and J 5 bases, leaving 13 bases between the germline ends. Germline CDR1 and CDR2: KGHDR and SFDVKD. This CDR3 contains 15 residues. Study-level results: Beta out-of-frame sequences showed weaker excess sharing between twins. Beta clonotypes that were abundant in cord blood contained fewer insertions, a pattern absent from memory repertoires.

Donors were all healthy Caucasians. As to this clonotype: The antigen remains unidentified.

Sequencing was done on a sample of cord blood. This sequence joins TRBV24-1 and TRBJ1-5, with TRBD1 as a possible D gene (6 bases). The sequence was collected from a newborn girl in good health. DNA for the CDR3: TGTGCCACCAGTGATGCGGGGGCAAGGGATCAGCCCCAGCATTTT. Its translation: CATSDAGARDQPQHF.